This T cell receptor beta chain was sequenced for a study of T cell responses to AZD1222 COVID-19 vaccine. Study-level findings and limits: At baseline, seropositivity was found in only a handful of AZD1222 recipients. The CD4 TCRs associated with vaccination extended across spike and predominated at 160-218 and 743-854.

TCRdb's table, derived via immunoSEQ multiplex PCR, lists solely in-frame clones and lacks some. The sample shows about 98,000 clones, 84% of them seen only once. Remarks on this clone: Its antigen is undetermined.

The CDR3 consists of 12 residues. Germline loops: CDR1 LNHNV, CDR2 YYDKDF (reference sequence). Trimming left V 0 bases short and J 3 bases short, with 3 bases between. This TCR derives from an adult in good health. The V call is TRBV15, the J call TRBJ2-7; D is ambiguous. This material consisted of peripheral blood, taken on day 0 of AZD1222 vaccination. The CDR3 spells CATSRDGYEQYF. CDR3 coding DNA: TGTGCCACCAGCAGAGACGGCTACGAGCAGTACTTC.